These 17 T cell receptor beta chains were all obtained from the same sample, sequenced in a study of circulating and synovial CD4+ cells in juvenile arthritis. Sequenced by immunoSEQ multiplex PCR; TCRdb stores in-frame clones only, minus some. Of about 33,000 clones in the sample, around 96% are singletons; the top ten hold 0.15% to 0.2%. Source material: CD4+ T cells from blood. Receptor source: a human donor with juvenile idiopathic arthritis.

This chain uses TRBV10-3 with TRBJ1-5, with no clear D. The CDR3 runs to 13 residues. V dropped 9 bases and J dropped 4 bases, with 13 bases sitting between them. Germline values: CDR1 ENHRY, CDR2 SYGVKD. CDR3 residues: CAINSGENQPQHF. CDR3 DNA: TGTGCCATAAACAGCGGGGAAAATCAGCCCCAGCATTTT.

This clone has only one observation. This CDR3 reads CASSLGTSGRTGEQYF. CDR3 DNA: TGTGCCAGCAGTTTGGGGACTAGCGGGAGGACGGGCGAGCAGTACTTC. The genes are TRBV28 and TRBJ2-7, with 15 bases identical to TRBD2. This CDR3 is built from 16 residues. V lost 3 bases and J lost 6; bases outside the gene matches: 6. Germline V gene lookup returns CDR1 MDHEN and CDR2 SYDVKM. The complete variable domain, with remaining parts taken from reference TRBV28 and TRBJ2-7, reads DVKVTQSSRYLVKRTGEKVFLECVQDMDHENMFWYRQDPGLGLRLIYFSYDVKMKEKGDIPEGYSVSREKKERFSLILESASTNQTSMYLCASSLGTSGRTGEQYFGPGTRLTVT.

This chain connects TRBV9 to TRBJ2-5; D perhaps matches TRBD1 (5 bases). In germline, CDR1 is SGDLS, CDR2 YYNGEE. V was shortened by 4 bases and J by 4 bases, with 20 bases between the two germline ends. The CDR3 loop spans 16 amino acids. Written as DNA, the CDR3 is TGTGCCAGCAGCAAAGGGGCAGTTAATGTTGGAGAGACCCAGTACTTC. Its protein product is CASSKGAVNVGETQYF.

The J gene is TRBJ1-1, the V gene TRBV7-9; D is possibly TRBD1 (6 bases). Germline V gene sequence: CDR1 SEHNR, CDR2 FQNEAQ (reference sequence). V lost 10 bases to trimming and J lost 8 bases, with 20 bases between them. The CDR3 extends over 13 amino acids. CDR3 sequence (DNA): TGTGCCATCGCCGGGGGGGCCCTTGGGGAAGCTTTCTTT. This gives the protein CAIAGGALGEAFF. Looking up the rest from reference TRBV7-9 and TRBJ1-1 gives the full variable domain: DTGVSQNPRHKITKRGQNVTFRCDPISEHNRLYWYRQTLGQGPEFLTYFQNEAQLEKSRLLSDRFSAERPKGSFSTLEIQRTEQGDSAMYLCAIAGGALGEAFFGQGTRLTVV.

V is TRBV5-5 and J is TRBJ2-3; D is perhaps TRBD2 (6 bases). This CDR3 comprises 16 residues. Trimming took off 4 bases at V and 0 bases at J, with 15 bases between the two ends. CDR1 and CDR2 (germline): SGHKS, YYEKEE (reference sequence). CDR3 loop: CASSPAGGISTDTQYF. The CDR3 region has the DNA TGTGCCAGCAGCCCAGCGGGCGGGATAAGCACAGATACGCAGTATTTT.

V and J are TRBV4-3 and TRBJ1-5; tentative D call: TRBD1 (5 bases). Trimming took off 0 bases at V and 6 bases at J, with 12 bases between the two ends. The CDR3 contains 15 residues. Germline V gene sequence: CDR1 LGHNA, CDR2 YSLEER. CDR3 region: CASSQDRGAGQPQHF. For the CDR3, the DNA is TGCGCCAGCAGCCAAGATCGCGGGGCGGGTCAGCCCCAGCATTTT.

The V call is TRBV5-1, the J call TRBJ2-1; maybe TRBD2 (6 bases). V gave up 4 bases and J gave up 16 bases, with 18 bases separating them. CDR3 length equals 12 residues. In germline, CDR1 is SGHRS, CDR2 YFSETQ. The CDR3 coding sequence is TGCGCCAGCAGCGGGGAATCCGGGACTTTTTTCTTC. Protein: CASSGESGTFFF.

This clone has just one count. The chain recombines TRBV2 with TRBJ1-5; TRBD1 might be the D (5 bases). Trimming took off 1 base at V and 4 bases at J, with 14 bases between the two ends. The CDR3 spans 16 residues. Germline V gene sequence: CDR1 SNHLY, CDR2 FYNNEI. The CDR3 protein is CASSEGRGSVNQPQHF. In nucleotides, the CDR3 is TGTGCCAGCAGTGAAGGACGGGGGTCCGTAAATCAGCCCCAGCATTTT.

The chain has TRBV23-1 and TRBJ2-7, with D possibly matching TRBD1 (6 bases). TRBV23-1 is classed as an ORF, of uncertain function. V lost 3 bases to trimming and J lost 1 base, with 10 bases between them. This CDR3 contains 14 residues. This CDR3 is CASSQRGTSYEQYF. The CDR3, as DNA: TGCGCCAGCAGTCAGAGGGGGACATCCTACGAGCAGTACTTC.

The chain carries TRBV4-3 and TRBJ1-2; perhaps TRBD1 as D (6 bases). The germline CDR1 and CDR2 sequences are LGHNA and YSLEER. The CDR3 consists of 14 residues. Trimming removed 0 bases at V and 6 bases at J, with 11 bases between. The CDR3 region has the DNA TGCGCCAGCAGCCAAGATTTTGCAGGGGATGGCTACACCTTC. It specifies CASSQDFAGDGYTF.

The chain carries TRBV19 and TRBJ1-2, with TRBD1 identical over 10 bases. The CDR3 extends over 13 amino acids. Per germline, CDR1 LNHDA and CDR2 SQIVND (reference sequence). J lost 12 bases, V lost 6 bases, and 10 bases had no gene match. CDR3: CASRPGQGTRDTF. The CDR3 DNA reads TGTGCCAGTAGGCCGGGACAGGGGACTCGCGACACCTTC.

The chain joins TRBV28 to TRBJ2-7, with TRBD1 identical over 8 bases. The CDR3 has 12 residues. Per germline, CDR1 MDHEN and CDR2 SYDVKM. The V gene end was trimmed by 6 bases and the J gene end by 8 bases; junction bases not matched to a gene: 6. The CDR3 loop is CASSDRGQKQYF. In DNA, the CDR3 is TGTGCCAGCAGCGACAGGGGACAAAAGCAGTACTTC.

V gene TRBV4-3 combines with J gene TRBJ2-3, with TRBD2 as a possible D gene (6 bases). The CDR3 contains 17 residues. Trimming left V 0 bases short and J 4 bases short, with 17 bases between. Per germline, CDR1 LGHNA and CDR2 YSLEER. The CDR3 sequence is CASSQDPAGAGADTQYF. CDR3 in DNA: TGCGCCAGCAGCCAAGATCCCGCCGGAGCGGGCGCAGATACGCAGTATTTT.

The chain carries TRBV4-1 and TRBJ2-1, with D possibly being TRBD2 (6 bases). The germline V gene encodes CDR1 MGHRA and CDR2 YSYEKL. The V end lost 0 bases, the J end lost 3 bases, and 15 bases lay between the germline ends. The CDR3 contains 17 residues. CDR3 nucleotide sequence: TGCGCCAGCAGCCAAGAGGGGACTGGCGCTTACTACAATGAGCAGTTCTTC. Its protein product is CASSQEGTGAYYNEQFF.

The rearrangement joins TRBV6-1 to TRBJ1-1; the D is unclear. Germline V gives CDR1 MNHNS, CDR2 SASEGT. The CDR3 extends over 12 amino acids. The V gene lost 2 bases and the J gene lost 8 bases, with 9 bases spanning the gap. As DNA, the CDR3 is TGTGCCAGCAGTGAAAACGCGCCAGAAGCTTTCTTT. Translation: CASSENAPEAFF.

The genes are TRBV7-2 and TRBJ1-5; D gene unclear. Trimming shortened V by 5 bases and J by 4 bases, and 9 bases separated the two germline ends. Looked up from germline, CDR1 is SGHTA and CDR2 is FQGNSA. The CDR3 covers 13 residues. This chain's CDR3 is CASSPSFNQPQHF. In nucleotides, the CDR3 is TGTGCCAGCAGCCCTAGCTTTAATCAGCCCCAGCATTTT.

The CDR3: CAWRRGNTEAFF. In nucleotides, the CDR3 is TGTGCCTGGAGGAGAGGTAACACTGAAGCTTTCTTT. The chain uses TRBV30 and TRBJ1-1; D unclear. The CDR3 is made up of 12 amino acids. Germline assignment: CDR1 GTSNPN and CDR2 SVGIG (reference sequence). Between the trimmed V and J ends, which lost 3 bases and 2 bases, there was a span of 7 bases.